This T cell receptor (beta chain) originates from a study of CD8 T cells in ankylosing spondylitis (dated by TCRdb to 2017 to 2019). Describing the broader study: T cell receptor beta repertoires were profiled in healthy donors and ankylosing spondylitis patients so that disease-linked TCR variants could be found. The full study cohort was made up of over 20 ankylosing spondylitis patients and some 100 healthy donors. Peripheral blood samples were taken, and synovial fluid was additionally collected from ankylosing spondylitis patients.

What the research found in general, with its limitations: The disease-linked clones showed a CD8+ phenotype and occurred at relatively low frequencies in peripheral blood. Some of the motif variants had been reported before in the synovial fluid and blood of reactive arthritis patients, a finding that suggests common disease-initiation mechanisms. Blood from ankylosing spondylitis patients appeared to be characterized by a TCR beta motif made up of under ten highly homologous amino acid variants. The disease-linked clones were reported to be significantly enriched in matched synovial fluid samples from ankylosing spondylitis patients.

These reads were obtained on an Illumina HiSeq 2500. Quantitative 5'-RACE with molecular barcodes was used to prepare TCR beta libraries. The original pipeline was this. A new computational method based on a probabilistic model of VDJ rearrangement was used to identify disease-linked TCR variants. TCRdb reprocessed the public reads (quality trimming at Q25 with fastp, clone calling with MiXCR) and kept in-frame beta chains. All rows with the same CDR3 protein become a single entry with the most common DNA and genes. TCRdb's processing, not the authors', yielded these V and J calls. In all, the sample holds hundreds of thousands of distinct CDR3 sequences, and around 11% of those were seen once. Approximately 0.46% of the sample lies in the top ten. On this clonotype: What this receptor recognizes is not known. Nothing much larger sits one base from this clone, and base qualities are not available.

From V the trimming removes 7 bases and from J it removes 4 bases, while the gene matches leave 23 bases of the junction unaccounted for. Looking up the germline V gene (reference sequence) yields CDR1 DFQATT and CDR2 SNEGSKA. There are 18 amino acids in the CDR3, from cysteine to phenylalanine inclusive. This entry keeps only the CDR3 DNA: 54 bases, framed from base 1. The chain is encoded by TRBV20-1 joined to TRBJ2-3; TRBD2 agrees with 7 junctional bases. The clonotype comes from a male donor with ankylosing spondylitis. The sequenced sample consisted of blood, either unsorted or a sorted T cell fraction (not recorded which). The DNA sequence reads TGCAGTGGCCAGACTAGCCGAATAAGTCTAGTCGCGGCAGATACGCAGTATTTT. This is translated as CSGQTSRISLVAADTQYF.